This entry is about one T cell receptor (delta chain). This likely traces to a read error, being one base from a far larger clone. Other DNA sequences in this specimen translate into the identical CDR3. The sample is drawn from a study of γδ T cells in repeated Plasmodium falciparum infection. Bulk repertoires came from Vgamma9/Vdelta2+ or Vdelta2-negative gammadelta T cells flow-sorted from PBMC. There are 21 residues in the CDR3. CDR1 is TSWWSYY and CDR2 is QGS in the germline V gene. With 3 bases clipped from V and 8 bases from J, the junction kept 28 bases outside the gene matches. TCRdb redid the clone calls on the multiplex PCR reads with CATT. The table shows more than 45,000 delta-chain clones, with over 1.5% occurring only once.

Specimen: gamma-delta T cells from blood. The chain is built from TRDV1 and TRDJ1; 9 nucleotides match TRDD3. Germline matching of the DNA provided the J gene here, since TCRdb leaves it blank. The TCR was taken from a pool of human donors (malaria-infected and uninfected, not separated). In DNA, the CDR3 is TGTGCTCTTGGGGACCCTTCTTCCTCCTGGGACTGGGGGAGAAGAAACGACAAACTCATCTTT. This sequence encodes CALGDPSSSWDWGRRNDKLIF.